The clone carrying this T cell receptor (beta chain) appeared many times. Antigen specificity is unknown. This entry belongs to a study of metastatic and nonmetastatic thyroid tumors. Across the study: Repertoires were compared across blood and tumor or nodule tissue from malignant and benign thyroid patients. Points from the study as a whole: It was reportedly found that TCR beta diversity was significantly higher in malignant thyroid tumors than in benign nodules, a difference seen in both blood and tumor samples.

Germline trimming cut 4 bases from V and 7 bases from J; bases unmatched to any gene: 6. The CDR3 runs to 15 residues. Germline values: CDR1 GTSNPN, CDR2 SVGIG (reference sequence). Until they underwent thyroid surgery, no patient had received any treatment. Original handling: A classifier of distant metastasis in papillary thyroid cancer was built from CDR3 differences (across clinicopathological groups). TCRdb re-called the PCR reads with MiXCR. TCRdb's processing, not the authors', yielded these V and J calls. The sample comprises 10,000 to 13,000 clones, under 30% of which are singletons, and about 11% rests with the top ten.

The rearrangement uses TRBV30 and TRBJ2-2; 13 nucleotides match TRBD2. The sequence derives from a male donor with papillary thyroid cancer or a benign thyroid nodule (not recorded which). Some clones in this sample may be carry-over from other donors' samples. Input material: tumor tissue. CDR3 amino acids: CAWNRGLAGVGELFF. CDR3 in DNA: TGTGCCTGGAATAGAGGACTAGCGGGAGTCGGGGAGCTGTTTTTT.